These T cell receptor delta chains were read from a single sample in a study of Vδ1+ human thymocytes. TCRdb processed the multiplex PCR reads again with the CATT caller. The table has about 25,000 delta-chain clones, around 7.4% seen once. Sequencing was done on a sample of Vdelta1+ gamma-delta thymocytes from the thymus. Receptors were obtained from a girl less than two years old who had congenital heart surgery. CDR3s include the opening cysteine and the closing phenylalanine or tryptophan. A D gene is named only where the DNA matches it firmly. Expanded clones get a size class; other rows say once, few or many, or leave the size out.

TRDJ1,TRDD3,TRDV1,.,TGTGCTCTTGGGGAATCCTCCAAGGCTATACTGGGGGACGACACCGATAAACTCATCTTT,CALGESSKAILGDDTDKLIF
TRDJ1,.,TRDV1,few,TGTGCTCTTGGGGGACCCTCTCCATTCCTGAGCCACACCGATAAACTCATCTTT,CALGGPSPFLSHTDKLIF
TRDJ1,.,TRDV1,.,TGTGCTCTTGGGGAACCGCTCCTTCCGACTTTTGGGGGGCCTACCGATAAACTCATCTTT,CALGEPLLPTFGGPTDKLIF
TRDJ1,.,TRDV1,.,TGTGCTCTTGGGAGACTACTTCGCGGGCTTGGGGGGACCCGTTACGATAAACTCATCTTT,CALGRLLRGLGGTRYDKLIF
TRDJ1,.,TRAV29/DV5,medium-sized,TGTGCAGCAAGCTCGGACGGCCACGATAAACTCATCTTT,CAASSDGHDKLIF
TRDJ1,TRDD3,TRDV1,few,TGTGCTCTTGGGGAAAGGGTGGGGGATAAAGGCACCGATAAACTCATCTTT,CALGERVGDKGTDKLIF
TRDJ1,TRDD3,TRDV1,few,TGTGCTCTTGGGGAATCGGGGCTGGGGGATACCCGTGAAGAACTCATCTTT,CALGESGLGDTREELIF
TRDJ1,.,TRAV29/DV5,medium-sized,TGTGCAGCAAGCGCGACATTTTGGGGGTCCTCCTATAAACTCATCTTT,CAASATFWGSSYKLIF
TRDJ1,TRDD3,TRDV1,few,TGTGCTCTTGGGGAAAATATACTGGGGGAGCTGGGCGGCACCGATAAACTCATCTTT,CALGENILGELGGTDKLIF
TRDJ1,TRDD3,TRDV1,few,TGTGCTCTTGAGGAACTAGAATTACGTCGTACTGGGGGTATCGGGAAACTCATCTTT,CALEELELRRTGGIGKLIF
TRDJ1,.,TRDV1,few,TGTGCTCTTGGGGAATTTCCGACAAAGTACACCGATAAACTCATCTTT,CALGEFPTKYTDKLIF
TRDJ1,.,TRDV1,.,TGTGCTCTTGGGGAAATTTCTACGAGAATGTTCCTTAAACTCATCTTT,CALGEISTRMFLKLIF
TRDJ1,TRDD3,TRDV1,.,TGTGCTCTTGGGGACCCTCCGAGGGACTGGGGATCCCTATACACCGATAAACTCATCTTT,CALGDPPRDWGSLYTDKLIF
TRDJ1,TRDD3,TRDV1,.,TGTGCTCTTGGGGATTATTCCTGGACAAGTGGTCTGGGGGACCCTTACACCGATAAACTCATCTTT,CALGDYSWTSGLGDPYTDKLIF
TRDJ1,TRDD3,TRDV1,.,TGTGCTCTTGGGGAGGCTTCGTTCCTAATACTGGGGGTCTACACCGATAAACTCATCTTT,CALGEASFLILGVYTDKLIF
TRDJ1,TRDD3,TRDV1,.,TGTGCTCTTCTGGGCCTTCCCCGACTGGGGGATATGTCCGATAAACTCATCTTT,CALLGLPRLGDMSDKLIF
TRDJ1,.,TRDV1,few,TGTGCTCTTGGATCCTTCGCGAAAGAAACCGATAAACTCATCTTT,CALGSFAKETDKLIF
TRDJ1,TRDD2,TRDV1,few,TGTGCTCTTGGGGTTTCGTTCCTTCCTCTGGGTACGAGGGGGGGCCTGTACACCGATAAACTCATCTTT,CALGVSFLPLGTRGGLYTDKLIF
TRDJ1,.,TRDV1,.,TGTGCTCTTGGGGAACCCCTACAACACCCCGGGGCCTCCGATAAACTCATCTTT,CALGEPLQHPGASDKLIF
TRDJ1,.,TRDV1,.,TGTGCTCTTGGGGAACTCAGTGGAACCCACACCGATAAACTCATCTTT,CALGELSGTHTDKLIF
TRDJ1,TRDD3,TRDV1,.,TGTGCTCTTGGGATTGCTGTACTGGGGCCGGACACCGATAAACTCATCTTT,CALGIAVLGPDTDKLIF
TRDJ1,TRDD3,TRDV1,.,TGTGCTCTTGGGGAAAGGTATGGGGGATACGGCACCGATAAACTCATCTTT,CALGERYGGYGTDKLIF